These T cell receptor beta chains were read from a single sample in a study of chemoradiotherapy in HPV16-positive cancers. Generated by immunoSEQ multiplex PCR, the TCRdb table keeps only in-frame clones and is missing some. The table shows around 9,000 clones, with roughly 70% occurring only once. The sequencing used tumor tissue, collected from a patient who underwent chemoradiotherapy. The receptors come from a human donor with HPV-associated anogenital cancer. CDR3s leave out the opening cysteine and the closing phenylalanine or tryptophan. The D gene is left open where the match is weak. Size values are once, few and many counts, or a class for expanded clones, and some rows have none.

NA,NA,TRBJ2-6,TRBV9,ASSAPGSGANVLT
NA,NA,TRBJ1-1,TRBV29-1,SGGRTEAF
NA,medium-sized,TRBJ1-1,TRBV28,ASSFGPMNTEAF
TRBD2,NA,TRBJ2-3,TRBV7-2,ASSKSGTSTDTQY
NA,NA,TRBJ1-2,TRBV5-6,ASSLSQGYGYT
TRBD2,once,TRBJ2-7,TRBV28,ASTGLAGAQSSYEQY
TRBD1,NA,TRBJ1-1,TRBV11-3,ASSLVRTGLNPKGEAF
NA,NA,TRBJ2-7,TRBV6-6,ASSRTPWDEQY
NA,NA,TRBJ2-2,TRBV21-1,AIPTGELF
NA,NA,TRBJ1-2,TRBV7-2,ASSSPNWGGNYGYT
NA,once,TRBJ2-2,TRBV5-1,ASSLLPRTGTGELF
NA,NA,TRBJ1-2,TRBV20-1,SAGTSYGYT
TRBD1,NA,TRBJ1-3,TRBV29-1,SVLLGTGSGNTIY
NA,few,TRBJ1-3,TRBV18,ASSPTDGNTIY
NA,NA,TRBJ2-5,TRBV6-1,ASSENGAQRETQY
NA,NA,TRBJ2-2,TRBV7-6,ASSLAPLNTGELF
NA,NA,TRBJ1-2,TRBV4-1,ASSQRMENYGYT
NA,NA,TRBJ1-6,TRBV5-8,ASSLGQLYNSPLH
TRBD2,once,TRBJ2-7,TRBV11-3,ASSSTSGGIYEQY
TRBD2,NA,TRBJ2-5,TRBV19,ASSTSGIFLGQETQY
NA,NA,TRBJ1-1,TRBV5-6,ASSLIGRASNEAF
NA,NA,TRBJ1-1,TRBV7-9,ASSRPDSRAPSTEAF
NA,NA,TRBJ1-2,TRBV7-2,ASSLSERPYGYT
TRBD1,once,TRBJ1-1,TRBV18,ASSPPGQGGKNTEAF
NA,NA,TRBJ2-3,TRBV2,ASSEARFTQY
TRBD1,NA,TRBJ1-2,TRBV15,ATSTPTGAEGYT
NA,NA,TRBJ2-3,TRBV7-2,ASSSDGVLDTQY
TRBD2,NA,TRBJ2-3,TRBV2,ASHLLAGGGDTQY
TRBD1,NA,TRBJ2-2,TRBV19,ASSTAGGTGELF
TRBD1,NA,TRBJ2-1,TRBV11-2,ASSTDRAYEQF
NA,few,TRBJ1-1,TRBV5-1,ASSLLGTGMNTEAF
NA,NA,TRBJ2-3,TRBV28,ASRGGASDTQY
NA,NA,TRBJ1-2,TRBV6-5,ASSRTTETGYT
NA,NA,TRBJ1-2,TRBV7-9,AVENPGAGNYGYT
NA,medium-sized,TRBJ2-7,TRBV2,ASSANRAYEQY
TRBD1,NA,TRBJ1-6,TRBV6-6,ASRHDRTGLNSPLH
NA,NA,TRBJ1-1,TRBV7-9,ASSLGAGTEAF
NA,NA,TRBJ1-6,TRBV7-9,ASSLSESSNSPLH
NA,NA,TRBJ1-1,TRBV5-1,ASSLTALGTEAF
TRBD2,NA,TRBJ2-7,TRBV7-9,ASRASGSLREQY
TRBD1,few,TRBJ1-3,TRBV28,ASSSGTANSGNTIY
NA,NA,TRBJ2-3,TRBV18,ASSLSTDTQY
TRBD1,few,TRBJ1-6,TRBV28,ASSITGGGKNSPLH
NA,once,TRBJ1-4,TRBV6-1,ASSARDLDEKLF
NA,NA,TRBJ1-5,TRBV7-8,ASSFGVGQPQH
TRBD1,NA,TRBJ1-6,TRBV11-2,ASSLGGWRQGDSPLH
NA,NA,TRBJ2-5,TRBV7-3,ASSFGHQETQY
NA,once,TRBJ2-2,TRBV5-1,ASSLTATGELF
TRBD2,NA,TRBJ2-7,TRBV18,ASSPRRSGRYEQY
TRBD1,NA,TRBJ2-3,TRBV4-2,ASSQDLGQGTSTDTQY
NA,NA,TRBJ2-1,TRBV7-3,ASSTSFGDEQF
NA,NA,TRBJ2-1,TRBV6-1,ASILDEQF